Listed below are T cell receptor beta chains from one sample, sequenced in a study of CD8+ T cells in alopecia areata. The data were produced by immunoSEQ multiplex PCR, yet TCRdb's version contains in-frame clones alone and is incomplete. The sample has 150,000 to 250,000 clones; about three fifths are singletons. This specimen consisted of CD4+ T cells sorted from blood, obtained at week 4, from a patient treated with tofacitinib. The receptor source for this set is a human donor with alopecia areata. Each CDR3 is given with its conserved first and last residue. D genes are given only for firm matches. The size of a clone is reported for some rows only, either as once, few or many, or as a class for expanded clones.

size,V,D,J,DNA,CDR3
few,TRBV5-4,NA,TRBJ2-3,TGTGCCAGCAGCTTGGAAGGCTCCGACCGTACGCAGTATTTT,CASSLEGSDRTQYF
once,TRBV9,NA,TRBJ1-1,TGTGCCAGCAGCGTATGGCAGAACACTGAAGCTTTCTTT,CASSVWQNTEAFF
NA,TRBV30,NA,TRBJ1-1,TGTGCCTGGAGTGGAACCGTTGAAGCTTTCTTT,CAWSGTVEAFF
NA,TRBV7-9,NA,TRBJ2-5,TGTGCCAGCAGCTTCGCAGGGCAAGAGACCCAGTACTTC,CASSFAGQETQYF
NA,TRBV5-4,NA,TRBJ2-1,TGTGCCAGCAGCGTGACAGGTTCGTATGAGCAGTTCTTC,CASSVTGSYEQFF
NA,TRBV7-2,NA,TRBJ1-5,TGTGCCAGCAGCTTATTGGGGAGCAATCAGCCCCAGCATTTT,CASSLLGSNQPQHF
NA,TRBV20-1,NA,TRBJ1-5,TGCAGTGCCGGAGGGGGAGAGCCCCAGCATTTT,CSAGGGEPQHF
few,TRBV6-4,NA,TRBJ1-1,TGTGCCAGCAGTGAACGGAGGGGCACTGAAGCTTTCTTT,CASSERRGTEAFF
NA,TRBV21-1,NA,TRBJ2-6,TGTGCCAGCAGCAAAGCTGGGTGCTCTGGGGCCAACGTCCTGACTTTC,CASSKAGCSGANVLTF
NA,TRBV29-1,NA,TRBJ2-1,TGCAGCGTTGCGGACTACCTTGGTTTGGCCTACAATGAGCAGTTCTTC,CSVADYLGLAYNEQFF
few,TRBV7-3,NA,TRBJ1-1,TGTGCCAGCAGCAGGGACACGGACACTGAAGCTTTCTTT,CASSRDTDTEAFF
NA,TRBV6-5,NA,TRBJ1-6,TGTGCCAGCAGGGTGAGCTCCTATAATTCACCCCTCCACTTT,CASRVSSYNSPLHF
NA,TRBV5-1,NA,TRBJ2-3,TGCGCCAGCAGCTTCGGCGGATACACAGATACGCAGTATTTT,CASSFGGYTDTQYF
NA,TRBV28,NA,TRBJ1-2,TGTGCCAGCAGTACAACAGGAAGGGGCTATGGCTACACCTTC,CASSTTGRGYGYTF
NA,TRBV2,NA,TRBJ2-4,TGTGCCAGCAGTCCGGGGCCGGACATTCAGTACTTC,CASSPGPDIQYF
NA,TRBV25-1,NA,TRBJ1-3,TGTGCCAGCACTCCCAGCCGGGGGGCAGGAAACACCATATATTTT,CASTPSRGAGNTIYF
NA,TRBV30,TRBD1,TRBJ1-5,TGTGCCTGGGGGGACAGGCTGAATCAGCCCCAGCATTTT,CAWGDRLNQPQHF
NA,TRBV7-8,NA,TRBJ2-1,TGTGCCAGCAGCTTACGGGGTAATGAGCAGTTCTTC,CASSLRGNEQFF
NA,TRBV28,NA,TRBJ2-1,TGTGCCAGCAGTTCATCGGGTTCTAACAATGAGCAGTTCTTC,CASSSSGSNNEQFF
NA,TRBV29-1,NA,TRBJ1-1,TGCAGCGTTGCTGACCTGGGGACTGAAGCTTTCTTT,CSVADLGTEAFF
NA,TRBV30,TRBD1,TRBJ2-2,TGTGCCTGGGGGACAGGACCGAACACCGGGGAGCTGTTTTTT,CAWGTGPNTGELFF
NA,TRBV29-1,NA,TRBJ1-1,TGCAGCGTGGGGGGACGGATGAACACTGAAGCTTTCTTT,CSVGGRMNTEAFF
NA,TRBV6-5,NA,TRBJ1-4,TGTGCCAGCAGCCGAGGAGGTGTGCTGTTTTTT,CASSRGGVLFF
once,TRBV5-4,NA,TRBJ1-6,TGTGCCAGCAGCTTGGCTGGCTCTGTACTCCACTTT,CASSLAGSVLHF
NA,TRBV15,NA,TRBJ1-1,TGTGCCACCAGCAGAGAGCGACGGGTGAGCACTGAAGCTTTCTTT,CATSRERRVSTEAFF
NA,TRBV28,NA,TRBJ1-1,TGTGCCAGCAGTTTTCAGGGAGCTAAAGCTTTCTTT,CASSFQGAKAFF
few,TRBV19,TRBD1,TRBJ2-2,TGTGCCACTCAGGACAGGGCGTACACCGGGGAGCTGTTTTTT,CATQDRAYTGELFF
few,TRBV28,TRBD1,TRBJ1-2,TGTGCCAGCAGTTTAAGCGGGACAGGGGGTTGGTATGGCTACACCTTC,CASSLSGTGGWYGYTF
NA,TRBV29-1,TRBD1,TRBJ2-5,TGCAGCGTCGGACAGGGGGGGGAGACCCAGTACTTC,CSVGQGGETQYF
few,TRBV5-1,NA,TRBJ1-1,TGCGCCAGCAGCTCCGGGTTGAACACTGAAGCTTTCTTT,CASSSGLNTEAFF
few,TRBV7-2,NA,TRBJ2-7,TGTGCCAGCAGCTTCGGAGGAGGGGGGACCTACGAGCAGTACTTC,CASSFGGGGTYEQYF
NA,TRBV10-3,NA,TRBJ2-7,TGTGCCATCAGTGAGTCTAATATCTACGAGCAGTACTTC,CAISESNIYEQYF